In its sample, the clone carrying this TCR beta chain was seen a few times. Its antigen remains unidentified. Described time point: blood at routine non-recurrence follow-up after resection. The data derive from a study of spatial heterogeneity in lung cancer. Study-wide context: An average of more than ten raw reads was observed per unique TCR and UMI combination. Overall study results and limits: More often at tumor resection than at routine follow-up, ubiquitous expanded tumor TCRs were detected in the blood.

TCRdb recomputed calls from the 5' RACE reads with MiXCR, one row per CDR3 protein. The sample yields over 95,000 distinct CDR3 sequences, approximately 11% seen once. The sample consisted of PBMCs, taken at follow-up. This receptor was taken from a female donor with early-stage non-small cell lung cancer.

CDR3 nucleotides: TGTGCCAGCAGTTTGCCCGGGGACGGACTACAGCCCCAGCATTTT. Translated: CASSLPGDGLQPQHF. This chain uses TRBV12-3 or TRBV12-4 with TRBJ1-5; D might be TRBD1 (5 bases). V was clipped by 3 bases and J by 7 bases, with 16 bases between them. The CDR3 length is 15 residues.